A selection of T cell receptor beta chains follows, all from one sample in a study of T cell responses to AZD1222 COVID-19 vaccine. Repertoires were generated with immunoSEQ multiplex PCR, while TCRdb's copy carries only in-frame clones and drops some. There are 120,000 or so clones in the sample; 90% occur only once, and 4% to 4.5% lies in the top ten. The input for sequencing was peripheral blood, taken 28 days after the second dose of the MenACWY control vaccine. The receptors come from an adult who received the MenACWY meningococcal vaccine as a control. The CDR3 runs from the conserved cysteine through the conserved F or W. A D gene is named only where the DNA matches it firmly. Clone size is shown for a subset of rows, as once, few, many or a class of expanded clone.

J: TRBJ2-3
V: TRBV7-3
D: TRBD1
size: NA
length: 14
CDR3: CASSRTTGIDTQYF
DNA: TGTGCCAGCAGCCGAACGACAGGGATAGATACGCAGTATTTT

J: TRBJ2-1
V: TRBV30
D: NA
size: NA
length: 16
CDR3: CAWTGADRRLGNEQFF
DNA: TGTGCCTGGACAGGGGCGGACCGCAGGCTAGGTAATGAGCAGTTCTTC

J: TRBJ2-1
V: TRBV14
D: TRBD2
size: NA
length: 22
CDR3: CASSQQLAGGPLYRHTYNEQFF
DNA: TGTGCCAGCAGCCAACAGCTAGCGGGGGGCCCACTTTATCGTCATACCTACAATGAGCAGTTCTTC

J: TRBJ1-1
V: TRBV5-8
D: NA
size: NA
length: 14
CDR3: CASSLALLVTEAFF
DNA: TGTGCCAGCAGCTTGGCTTTACTGGTCACTGAAGCTTTCTTT

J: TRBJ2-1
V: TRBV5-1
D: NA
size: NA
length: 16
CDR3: CASSFGPGRVGNEQFF
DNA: NA

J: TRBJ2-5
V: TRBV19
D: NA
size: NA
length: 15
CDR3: CASRMFGQGQETQYF
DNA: TGTGCCAGTAGAATGTTCGGCCAGGGGCAAGAGACCCAGTACTTC

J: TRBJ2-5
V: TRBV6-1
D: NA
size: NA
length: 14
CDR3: CASSEAVARETQYF
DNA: TGTGCCAGCAGTGAAGCGGTAGCGCGGGAGACCCAGTACTTC

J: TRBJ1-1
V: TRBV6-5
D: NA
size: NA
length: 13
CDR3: CASSTGIKGEAFF
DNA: TGTGCCAGCAGTACAGGGATTAAGGGTGAAGCTTTCTTT

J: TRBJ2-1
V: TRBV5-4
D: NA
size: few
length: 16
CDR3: CASSQKTMSSYNEQFF
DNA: TGTGCCAGCAGCCAAAAGACTATGAGCTCCTACAATGAGCAGTTCTTC

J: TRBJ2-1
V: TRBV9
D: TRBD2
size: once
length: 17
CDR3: CASSLPGGTSGNNEQFF
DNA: TGTGCCAGTTCACTCCCGGGCGGGACTAGCGGAAACAATGAGCAGTTCTTC

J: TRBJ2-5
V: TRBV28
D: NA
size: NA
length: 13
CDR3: CASNDHFGETQYF
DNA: TGTGCCAGCAACGACCACTTTGGGGAGACCCAGTACTTC

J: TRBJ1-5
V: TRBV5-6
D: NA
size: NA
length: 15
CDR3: CASSRGGRDNQPQHF
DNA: TGTGCCAGCAGCCGGGGAGGGCGAGACAATCAGCCCCAGCATTTT

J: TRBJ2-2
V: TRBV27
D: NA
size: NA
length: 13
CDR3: CASIGWGPGELFF
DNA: TGTGCCAGCATAGGGTGGGGGCCCGGGGAGCTGTTTTTT

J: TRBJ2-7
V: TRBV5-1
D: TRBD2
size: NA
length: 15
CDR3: CASSPRLAGSYEQYF
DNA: TGCGCCAGCAGCCCGAGACTAGCTGGCTCCTACGAGCAGTACTTC

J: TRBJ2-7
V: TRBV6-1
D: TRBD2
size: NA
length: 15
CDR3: CASSETGTSSYEQYF
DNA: TGTGCCAGCAGTGAAACCGGGACTAGCTCCTACGAGCAGTACTTC

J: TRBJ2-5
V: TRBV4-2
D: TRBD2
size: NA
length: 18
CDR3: CASSQELRSGGHQETQYF
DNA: TGTGCCAGCAGCCAAGAACTTAGAAGCGGGGGGCACCAAGAGACCCAGTACTTC

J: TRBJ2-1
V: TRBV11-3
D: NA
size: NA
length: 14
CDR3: CASSLAALGRELFF
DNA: TGTGCCAGCAGCTTAGCTGCCCTCGGGCGTGAGCTCTTCTTC

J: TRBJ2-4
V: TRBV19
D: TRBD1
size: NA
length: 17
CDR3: CASSMRIEQGPQGIQYF
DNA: TGTGCCAGTAGTATGCGAATAGAACAGGGGCCTCAAGGGATTCAGTACTTC

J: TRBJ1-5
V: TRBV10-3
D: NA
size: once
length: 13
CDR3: CAISDFSNQPQHF
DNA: TGTGCCATCAGTGACTTCAGCAATCAGCCCCAGCATTTT

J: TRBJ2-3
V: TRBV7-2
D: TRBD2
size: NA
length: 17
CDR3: CASSPIRGGANKDTQYF
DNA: TGTGCCAGCAGCCCTATACGGGGGGGGGCCAATAAAGATACGCAGTATTTT

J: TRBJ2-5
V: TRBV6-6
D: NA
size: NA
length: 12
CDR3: CASSLGHETQYF
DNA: TGTGCCAGCAGTTTAGGGCACGAGACCCAGTACTTC

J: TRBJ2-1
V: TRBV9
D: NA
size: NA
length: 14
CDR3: CASNLEDSYNEQFF
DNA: TGTGCCAGCAATTTGGAGGACTCCTACAATGAGCAGTTCTTC

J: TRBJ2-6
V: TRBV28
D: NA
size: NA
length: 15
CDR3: CASSLWVSGANVLTF
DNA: TGTGCCAGCAGTTTATGGGTCTCTGGGGCCAACGTCCTGACTTTC

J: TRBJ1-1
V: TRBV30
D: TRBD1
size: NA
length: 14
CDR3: CACSTQGARSEAFF
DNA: TGTGCCTGTTCAACTCAGGGGGCGCGGTCTGAAGCTTTCTTT

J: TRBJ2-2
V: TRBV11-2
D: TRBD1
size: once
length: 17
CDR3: CASSFYGQVENFGELFF
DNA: TGTGCCAGCAGCTTTTACGGACAGGTTGAGAACTTCGGGGAGCTGTTTTTT

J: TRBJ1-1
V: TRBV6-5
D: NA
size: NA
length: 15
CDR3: CASSYSIGRNTEAFF
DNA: TGTGCCAGCAGTTACTCGATAGGGCGGAACACTGAAGCTTTCTTT

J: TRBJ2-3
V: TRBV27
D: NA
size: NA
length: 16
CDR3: CASSFGAFSSTDTQYF
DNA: TGTGCCAGCAGTTTTGGTGCGTTCTCGAGCACAGATACGCAGTATTTT

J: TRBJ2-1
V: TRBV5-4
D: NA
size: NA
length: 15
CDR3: CASSLSLSGYNEQFF
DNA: TGTGCCAGCAGCTTGTCCCTATCAGGGTACAATGAGCAGTTCTTC

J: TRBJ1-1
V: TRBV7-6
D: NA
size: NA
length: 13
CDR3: CASSPRHPEGAFF
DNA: TGTGCCAGCAGCCCGAGACATCCCGAGGGAGCTTTCTTT

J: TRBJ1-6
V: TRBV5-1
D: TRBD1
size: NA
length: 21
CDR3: CASSLANPETGGDFYNSPLHF
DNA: TGCGCCAGCAGCTTGGCCAACCCGGAGACAGGGGGCGACTTTTATAATTCACCCCTCCACTTT

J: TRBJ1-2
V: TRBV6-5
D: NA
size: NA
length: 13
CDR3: CASRYQTAGGYTF
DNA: TGTGCCAGCCGTTACCAGACGGCTGGTGGCTACACCTTC

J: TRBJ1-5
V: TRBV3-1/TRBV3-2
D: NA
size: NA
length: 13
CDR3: CASSHLDSVPQHF
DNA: TGTGCCAGCAGCCACCTCGACAGTGTTCCCCAGCATTTT

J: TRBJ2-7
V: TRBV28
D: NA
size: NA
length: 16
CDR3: CASSLQRTPRSYEQYF
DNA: TGTGCCAGCAGTTTACAGAGGACACCCCGAAGCTACGAGCAGTACTTC

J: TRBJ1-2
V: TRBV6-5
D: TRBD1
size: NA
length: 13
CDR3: CASSLGQGNGYTF
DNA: TGTGCCAGCAGTTTGGGACAGGGAAATGGCTACACCTTC

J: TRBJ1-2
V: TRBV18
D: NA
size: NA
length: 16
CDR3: CASSPLAGKANYGYTF
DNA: TGTGCCAGCTCACCACTGGCGGGGAAGGCTAACTATGGCTACACCTTC

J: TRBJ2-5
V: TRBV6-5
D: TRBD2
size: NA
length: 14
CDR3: CASSYSTSGETQYF
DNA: TGTGCCAGCAGTTACTCGACTAGCGGAGAGACCCAGTACTTC

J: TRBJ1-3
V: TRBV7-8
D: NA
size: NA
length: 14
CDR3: CASSLIGSGNTIYF
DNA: TGTGCCAGCAGCTTGATAGGAAGTGGAAACACCATATATTTT

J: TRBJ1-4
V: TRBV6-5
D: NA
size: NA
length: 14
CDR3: CASRGPTPNEKLFF
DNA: TGTGCCAGCAGGGGCCCCACTCCTAATGAAAAACTGTTTTTT

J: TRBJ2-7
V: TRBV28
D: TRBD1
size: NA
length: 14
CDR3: CASSLIDRDNEQYF
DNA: TGTGCCAGCAGTTTGATCGACAGGGACAACGAGCAGTACTTC

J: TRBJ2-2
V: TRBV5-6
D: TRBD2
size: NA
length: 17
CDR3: CASSLLAGASNTGELFF
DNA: TGTGCCAGCAGCCTACTAGCGGGAGCGAGCAACACCGGGGAGCTGTTTTTT

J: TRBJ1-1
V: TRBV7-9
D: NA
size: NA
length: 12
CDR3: CASRRLAAEAFF
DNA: TGTGCCAGCAGGCGGTTGGCCGCAGAAGCTTTCTTT

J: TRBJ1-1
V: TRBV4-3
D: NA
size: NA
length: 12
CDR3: CASSQAAGRAFF
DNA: TGCGCCAGCAGCCAAGCGGCAGGACGAGCTTTCTTT